The 29 T cell receptor beta chains in this list originate from one sample, sequenced in a study of T cells in Graves' hyperthyroidism and ophthalmopathy (dated by TCRdb to between 2018 and 2021). Libraries came from multiplex PCR. Instrument on record: Illumina HiSeq 2000. The TCR beta CDR3 regions were amplified from RNA transcripts. The TCR CDR3 was subjected to a first round of RT-PCR using the HTBI primer set and the Qiagen OneStep RT-PCR kit. TCRdb passed the public sequencing reads through fastp at Q25 and MiXCR, retaining productive beta sequences. CDR3 protein duplicates are merged, each entry listing the most common genes and DNA. The sample table shows around 500,000 distinct CDR3 sequences, and approximately 23% are seen once. The ten largest clones take up around 50% of the sample. The sequencing input was blood. All receptors derive from a woman between 65 and 79 years old with Graves' ophthalmopathy.

V gene TRBV10-2 combines with J gene TRBJ2-1; possible D gene TRBD2, 7 bases. The CDR3 has 15 residues. V lost 7 bases and J lost 8, with 21 bases in between. Germline CDR1 reads WSHSY; CDR2 reads SAAADI. The CDR3 nucleotides are TGCGCCAGCAACGAAGGGGGGTACGGGGGGTATGAGCAGTTCTTC. It translates to CASNEGGYGGYEQFF.

This chain connects TRBV20-1 to TRBJ2-7; 8 nucleotides match TRBD2. J gave up 0 bases and V 1 base, and 8 bases lay outside the gene matches. The CDR3 extends over 16 amino acids. The germline V gene has CDR1 DFQATT and CDR2 SNEGSKA (reference sequence). CDR3 protein: CSARGGTSGSSYEQYF. CDR3 coding DNA: TGCAGTGCTAGAGGCGGCACTAGCGGATCCTCCTACGAGCAGTACTTC.

The genes are TRBV7-2 and TRBJ2-2, with TRBD1 matching over 10 bases. This CDR3 has 15 amino acids. Germline V gene lookup returns CDR1 SGHTA and CDR2 FQGNSA. J was trimmed by 5 bases and V by 3 bases; bases with no gene match: 3. CDR3: CASSLAGQGTGELFF. For the CDR3, the DNA is TGTGCCAGCAGCTTGGCGGGACAGGGGACCGGGGAGCTGTTTTTT. Drawing the rest from reference TRBV7-2 and TRBJ2-2, the complete variable domain is GAGVSQSPSNKVTEKGKDVELRCDPISGHTALYWYRQSLGQGLEFLIYFQGNSAPDKSGLPSDRFSAERTGGSVSTLTIQRTQQEDSAVYLCASSLAGQGTGELFFGEGSRLTVL.

In this sample, this clonotype turned up a few times. The chain couples TRBV7-2 to TRBJ2-1, with 8 bases that match TRBD2. Per germline, CDR1 SGHTA and CDR2 FQGNSA. The CDR3 sequence is 15 residues long. J gave up 5 bases and V 2 bases, and 5 bases lay outside the gene matches. CDR3 sequence (DNA): TGTGCCAGCAGCTTACAGACTAGCGCCAACAATGAGCAGTTCTTC. Its protein product is CASSLQTSANNEQFF.

This chain connects TRBV7-2 to TRBJ2-3; D possibly matches TRBD1 or TRBD2 (6 bases each). From germline, CDR1 is SGHTA and CDR2 FQGNSA. V was cut by 3 bases and J by 8 bases, with 18 bases left in between. The CDR3 spans 15 residues. The CDR3, as DNA: TGTGCCAGCAGCTTTGCCGCCAAGGGGGAGGCTACGCAGTATTTT. Translation gives CASSFAAKGEATQYF.

DNA for the CDR3: TGCGCCAGCAGCCCCGGTGGGGCGGGAGGAAATGGCTACACCTTC. Amino acid sequence: CASSPGGAGGNGYTF. The chain is built from TRBV5-1 and TRBJ1-2; D is possibly TRBD1 (5 bases). Germline V lookup: CDR1 SGHRS, CDR2 YFSETQ. The CDR3 spans 15 residues. V lost 4 bases, J lost 6 bases, and 19 bases lay in between.

The rearrangement links TRBV5-1 to TRBJ1-4; tentative D call: TRBD1 (5 bases). CDR3 length: 14 amino acids. Germline V lookup: CDR1 SGHRS, CDR2 YFSETQ. The ends were cut back, 0 bases at V and 7 bases at J, with 10 bases in the middle. The CDR3 DNA reads as TGCGCCAGCAGCTTGGGGCAGGGCTTTGAAAAACTGTTTTTT. Amino acids: CASSLGQGFEKLFF.

This clonotype has a count of ten or more. The chain has TRBV7-2 and TRBJ2-1; 11 bases align to TRBD2. The CDR3 consists of 15 residues. From germline, CDR1 is SGHTA and CDR2 FQGNSA. The ends lost 7 bases at V and 4 bases at J; junction bases unmatched: 6. In DNA form, the CDR3 reads TGTGCCAGCACCAGGACTAGCGGGCAATACAATGAGCAGTTCTTC. Translated: CASTRTSGQYNEQFF.

In this sample, this clonotype turned up a few times. The V gene is TRBV6-6, the J gene TRBJ1-1; D remains unclear. The CDR3 extends over 14 amino acids. The germline V gene encodes CDR1 MNHNY and CDR2 SVGAGI (reference sequence). Trimming pared 2 bases from V and 4 bases from J, leaving 11 bases between. In DNA form, the CDR3 reads TGTGCCAGCAGTTACGAGGAGATCGGCACTGAAGCTTTCTTT. Protein product: CASSYEEIGTEAFF.

This clonotype was recorded many times. The J gene is TRBJ2-3, the V gene TRBV3-1, with unresolved D. V lost 4 bases and J 4 bases, leaving 6 bases between the germline ends. This CDR3 has 12 residues. CDR1 is LGHDT and CDR2 is YNNKEL in the germline V gene (reference sequence). This CDR3 is CASSRGADTQYF. CDR3 DNA sequence: TGTGCCAGCAGCCGTGGGGCAGATACGCAGTATTTT.

Ten or more counts support this clonotype. The chain recombines TRBV20-1 with TRBJ1-1; 8 nucleotides match TRBD1. This CDR3 spans 12 amino acids. The germline V gene encodes CDR1 DFQATT and CDR2 SNEGSKA (reference sequence). The J segment lost 4 bases and the V segment lost 6 bases, leaving 4 bases of the junction unmatched. The CDR3 nucleotides read TGCAGTGCCCGTGACAGGGGCACTGAAGCTTTCTTT. Translation: CSARDRGTEAFF.

This clonotype was picked up a small number of times. The chain is built from TRBV6-2 or TRBV6-3 and TRBJ1-4; TRBD1 matches at 8 bases. Germline trimming cut 6 bases from V and 8 bases from J; bases unmatched to any gene: 11. The CDR3 sequence is 15 residues long. Germline CDR1 MNHEY, CDR2 SVGEGT. CDR3 coding DNA: TGTGCCAGCAGCCAACGGGACAGGCGGCGGGAAAAACTGTTTTTT. Its translation is CASSQRDRRREKLFF.

Ten or more counts support this clonotype. The chain employs TRBV12-3 or TRBV12-4 and TRBJ1-5; D gene uncertain. V lost 6 bases and J 7 bases, leaving 16 bases between the germline ends. CDR3 length: 14 amino acids. CDR3 protein: CASSPTRNDQPQHF. The DNA of the CDR3 is TGTGCCAGCAGCCCCACAAGGAACGACCAGCCCCAGCATTTT.

This clonotype was detected many times. This rearrangement joins TRBV28 to TRBJ2-4; TRBD2 is a possible D gene (6 bases). Germline CDR1 MDHEN, CDR2 SYDVKM. The CDR3 is made up of 16 amino acids. The V end lost 7 bases, the J end lost 0 bases, and 16 bases lay between the germline ends. The CDR3 DNA sequence: TGTGCCAGCACAGCCGTGGGGGGATTAGCCAAAAACATTCAGTACTTC. It encodes CASTAVGGLAKNIQYF.

In its sample, this clonotype was seen many times. V and J are TRBV30 and TRBJ2-2; D is unresolved. The CDR3 totals 12 residues. Germline-derived CDR1 and CDR2 are GTSNPN and SVGIG (reference sequence). Trimming removed 2 bases from V and 5 bases from J, with 6 bases in between. The CDR3 DNA sequence: TGTGCCTGGAGTACTGGGACCGGGGAGCTGTTTTTT. Protein: CAWSTGTGELFF.

In this sample, this clonotype turned up many times. The gene calls are TRBV2 and TRBJ2-2; 11 nucleotides match TRBD1. Germline values: CDR1 SNHLY, CDR2 FYNNEI. The V gene end was trimmed by 9 bases and the J gene end by 3 bases; junction bases not matched to a gene: 3. The length of the CDR3 is 14 residues. The CDR3 region has the DNA TGTGCCAGTAGGGGACAGGGGGACACCGGGGAGCTGTTTTTT. The encoded protein is CASRGQGDTGELFF.

The chain has TRBV4-1 and TRBJ2-5, with D perhaps assigned TRBD1 or TRBD2 (5 bases each). CDR3 length equals 16 residues. Per the germline V gene, CDR1 is MGHRA and CDR2 is YSYEKL. Trimming stripped 1 base from V and 2 bases from J, with 14 bases between. The CDR3 sequence: CASSQVSGRTQETQYF. Here the CDR3 DNA reads TGCGCCAGCAGCCAAGTTTCGGGACGGACACAAGAGACCCAGTACTTC.

The chain combines TRBV5-5 with TRBJ2-5; 11 bases fit TRBD2. There are 15 residues in the CDR3. V lost 3 bases to trimming and J lost 4 bases; unmatched junction nucleotides: 5. Germline V lookup: CDR1 SGHKS, CDR2 YYEKEE (reference sequence). The CDR3 DNA is TGTGCCAGCAGCTCCAATAGCGGGAGGGGAGAGACCCAGTACTTC. This translates into CASSSNSGRGETQYF.

This clonotype occurred a few times. This chain uses TRBV30 with TRBJ2-7, with D unclear. V lost 2 bases and J lost 3, with 8 bases in between. Looked up from germline, CDR1 is GTSNPN and CDR2 is SVGIG (reference sequence). CDR3 length: 12 amino acids. This CDR3 reads CAWSPSLYEQYF. CDR3 in DNA: TGTGCCTGGAGTCCCTCACTCTACGAGCAGTACTTC.

This clonotype was seen at least ten times. The chain combines TRBV12-3 or TRBV12-4 with TRBJ2-1, with TRBD2 identical over 10 bases. V lost 3 bases, J lost 8 bases, and 7 bases stayed unmatched. This CDR3 contains 15 residues. The CDR3 DNA reads TGTGCCAGCAGTTTTAGAACTAGCGGGAACCATGAGCAGTTCTTC. It is translated as CASSFRTSGNHEQFF.

J is TRBJ1-4 and V is TRBV3-2; TRBD1, as called in the table, went unchecked against the DNA. TRBV3-2 is described as a pseudogene. CDR3 length equals 16 residues. The CDR3 DNA reads as TGTGCCAGCAAAACATGGGGGGACAGTGCTAATGAAAAACTGTTTTTT. It specifies CASKTWGDSANEKLFF.

This clonotype has ten or more counts. V and J are TRBV2 and TRBJ2-3; TRBD1 agrees at 7 bases. J was trimmed by 1 base and V by 2 bases; bases with no gene match: 0. This CDR3 has 14 amino acids. Germline CDR1 reads SNHLY; CDR2 reads FYNNEI. The DNA for the CDR3 is TGTGCCAGCAGTGAACAGGGGGGCACAGATACGCAGTATTTT. Protein: CASSEQGGTDTQYF.

The rearrangement joins TRBV7-9 to TRBJ1-5, with 8 bases that match TRBD1. V lost 4 bases, J lost 3 bases, and 5 bases stayed unmatched. Germline V gene lookup returns CDR1 SEHNR and CDR2 FQNEAQ (reference sequence). CDR3 length: 15 amino acids. The CDR3, as DNA: TGTGCCAGCAGCTGGGGACAGGAACCCAATCAGCCCCAGCATTTT. This codes for CASSWGQEPNQPQHF.

The genes are TRBV4-1 and TRBJ2-3; D remains ambiguous. The ends were cut back, 4 bases at V and 1 base at J, with 15 bases in the middle. Germline V gene sequence: CDR1 MGHRA, CDR2 YSYEKL. This CDR3 is 16 amino acids long. The CDR3 DNA reads as TGCGCCAGCAGCCTCTCACCTGGGGTTCGCACAGATACGCAGTATTTT. It codes for CASSLSPGVRTDTQYF.

On this clonotype itself: At one end the junction does not follow the germline gene, possibly because of a read error. The chain employs TRBV5-1 and TRBJ2-3; TRBD2 matches at 8 bases. Germline CDR1 and CDR2: SGHRS and YFSETQ. The CDR3 is 15 residues long. This chain's CDR3 is CAGSSQTSGTDTQYF. Written as DNA, the CDR3 is TGCGCCGGCAGCTCCCAGACTAGCGGCACAGATACGCAGTATTTT.

CDR3 nucleotides: TGTGCCATCAGTGAGTCGAGTCAGCCCACAGATACGCAGTATTTT. Translating gives CAISESSQPTDTQYF. The chain couples TRBV10-3 to TRBJ2-3; unclear D gene. This CDR3 contains 15 residues. CDR1 is ENHRY and CDR2 is SYGVKD in the germline V gene. V gave up 0 bases and J gave up 2 bases, with 9 bases separating them.

This clonotype was recorded once. CDR3 region: CAISTGTSGGEQFF. The CDR3 nucleotides read TGTGCCATCAGTACCGGGACTAGCGGTGGGGAGCAGTTCTTC. V is TRBV10-3 and J is TRBJ2-1; 11 positions match TRBD2. This CDR3 region has 14 residues. Germline V gene sequence: CDR1 ENHRY, CDR2 SYGVKD. Unmatched junction bases numbered 7, after V lost 5 bases and J lost 10 bases.

This chain joins TRBV28 and TRBJ1-1; D unclear. V was trimmed by 0 bases and J by 10 bases, leaving 6 bases between them. The CDR3 loop spans 11 amino acids. Germline assignment: CDR1 MDHEN and CDR2 SYDVKM. The CDR3 region is CASSLWGRAFF. CDR3 DNA sequence: TGTGCCAGCAGTTTATGGGGTCGAGCTTTCTTT.

As concerns this clonotype: A much larger clone differs by one base, so this may be a read error. The chain joins TRBV12-3 or TRBV12-4 to TRBJ1-5; D uncertain. This CDR3 comprises 12 residues. This CDR3 reads CAGSSTSQPQHF. CDR3 nucleotides: TGTGCCGGCAGCAGCACAAGCCAGCCCCAGCATTTT.